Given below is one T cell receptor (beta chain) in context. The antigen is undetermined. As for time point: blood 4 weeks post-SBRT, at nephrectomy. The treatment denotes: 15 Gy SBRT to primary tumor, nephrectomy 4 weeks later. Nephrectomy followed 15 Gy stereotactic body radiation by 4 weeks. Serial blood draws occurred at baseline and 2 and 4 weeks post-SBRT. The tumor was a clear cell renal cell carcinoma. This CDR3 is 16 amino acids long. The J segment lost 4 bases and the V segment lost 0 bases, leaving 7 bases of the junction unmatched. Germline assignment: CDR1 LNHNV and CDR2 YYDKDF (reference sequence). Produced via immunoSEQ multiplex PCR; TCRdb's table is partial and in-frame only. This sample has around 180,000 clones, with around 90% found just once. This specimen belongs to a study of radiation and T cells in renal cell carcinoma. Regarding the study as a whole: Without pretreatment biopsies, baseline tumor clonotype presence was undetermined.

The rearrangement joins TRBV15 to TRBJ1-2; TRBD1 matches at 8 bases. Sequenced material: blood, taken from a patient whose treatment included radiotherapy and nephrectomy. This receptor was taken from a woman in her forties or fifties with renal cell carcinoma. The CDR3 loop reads CATSRDEQGAGYGYTF. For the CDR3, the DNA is TGTGCCACCAGCAGAGATGAGCAGGGGGCTGGCTATGGCTACACCTTC.